One and the same sample provided the 17 T cell receptor beta chains below, sequenced in a study. One entry per CDR3 protein results from TCRdb running MiXCR on the 5' RACE reads. This sample has tens of thousands of distinct CDR3 sequences, with around a quarter found just once. Input material: naive CD4+ T cells sorted from blood. Subset indicated: naive CD4+ T cells, CD4+CD45RA+CD25-. These receptors were taken from a female donor with breast cancer.

This clonotype was recorded a few times. The chain recombines TRBV4-1 with TRBJ2-1; 11 bases agree with TRBD2. Germline loops: CDR1 MGHRA, CDR2 YSYEKL. This CDR3 is built from 16 residues. The V and J ends lost 2 bases and 7 bases, in that order; junction bases with no gene match: 7. The CDR3 loop reads CASSQPLAGAVNEQFF. CDR3 bases: TGCGCCAGCAGCCAACCACTAGCGGGAGCTGTTAATGAGCAGTTCTTC.

The chain recombines TRBV5-1 with TRBJ2-7; 7 positions match TRBD1. The CDR3 length is 13 residues. V shed 4 bases and J 6 bases; nucleotides not matched to a gene: 7. Germline values: CDR1 SGHRS, CDR2 YFSETQ. The CDR3 DNA follows: TGCGCCAGCAGCAGGGGGCTGGGATTCGAGCAGTACTTC. This encodes CASSRGLGFEQYF.

The chain uses TRBV2 and TRBJ1-6; unclear D gene. The germline CDR1 and CDR2 sequences are SNHLY and FYNNEI. The CDR3 is made up of 12 amino acids. V lost 8 bases, J lost 8 bases, and 10 bases lay in between. CDR3 nucleotides: TGTGCCAGCGGGGTAGGTGATTCACCCCTCCACTTT. It codes for CASGVGDSPLHF.

Comments on this clonotype: Just one base apart from a much larger clone, this may be a read error. The chain combines TRBV6-1 with TRBJ2-4, with a weak D call TRBD1 (6 bases). This CDR3 is built from 15 residues. Germline V gene lookup returns CDR1 MNHNS and CDR2 SASEGT. CDR3 coding DNA: TGTGCCGGCAGTGTTCAGGGGCTGACCAAAAACATTCAGTACTTC. It translates to CAGSVQGLTKNIQYF.

This chain uses TRBV20-1 with TRBJ2-7; a weak D match, TRBD1 (6 bases). Trimming left V 3 bases short and J 3 bases short, with 15 bases between. The CDR3 is 14 amino acids. The V gene's germline CDR1 is DFQATT and CDR2 SNEGSKA (reference sequence). CDR3 amino acids: CSARTTGVYYEQYF. The CDR3 nucleotides read TGCAGTGCTAGGACGACAGGAGTTTACTACGAGCAGTACTTC.

Comments on this clonotype: The CDR3 end shows no conserved phenylalanine or tryptophan, and so a read error is likely. The chain joins TRBV2 to TRBJ1-1; D is ambiguous. Trimming removed 4 bases at V and 3 bases at J, with 12 bases between. CDR3 length equals 14 residues. Germline loops: CDR1 SNHLY, CDR2 FYNNEI. As DNA, the CDR3 is TGTGCCAGCAGTGTCTTTCTGGGCGACACTGAAGCTTTCTGT. Protein: CASSVFLGDTEAFC.

In regard to this clonotype: Relative to the germline gene, one junction end is altered; a read error may explain this. This rearrangement joins TRBV20-1 to TRBJ2-1; 8 bases map to TRBD2. Germline V gene data show CDR1 as DFQATT and CDR2 as SNEGSKA (reference sequence). This CDR3 is built from 15 residues. Written as DNA, the CDR3 is TGCAGTGCTAGAGGCGGGGGGATCTCCAACAATGAGCAGTTCTTC. It specifies CSARGGGISNNEQFF.

A remark on this clonotype: One end of the junction does not line up with germline, which may come from a read error. The chain links TRBV3-1 to TRBJ1-1; D remains ambiguous. The CDR3 length is 14 residues. Looked up from germline, CDR1 is LGHDT and CDR2 is YNNKEL (reference sequence). CDR3 sequence reads: CTSSQGHDRTEAFF. CDR3 DNA: TGTACCAGCAGCCAAGGGCACGATCGAACTGAAGCTTTCTTT.

This clonotype occurred a few times. The gene calls are TRBV7-9 and TRBJ2-1; 8 nucleotides align to TRBD2. The germline V gene encodes CDR1 SEHNR and CDR2 FQNEAQ (reference sequence). V shed 10 bases and J 0 bases; nucleotides not matched to a gene: 5. The CDR3 contains 14 residues. The DNA of the CDR3 is TGTGCCACAAACGGGACTAGCTCCTACAATGAGCAGTTCTTC. Amino acid sequence: CATNGTSSYNEQFF.

A few counts support this clonotype. The chain links TRBV28 to TRBJ2-7, with D maybe TRBD1 (6 bases). V lost 5 bases and J lost 12, with 14 bases in between. This CDR3 is 11 amino acids long. Germline loops: CDR1 MDHEN, CDR2 SYDVKM. The DNA for the CDR3 is TGTGCCAGCAGTGCGTACAGGGTCAGGTACTTC. Its protein product is CASSAYRVRYF.

V is TRBV6-2 or TRBV6-3 and J is TRBJ2-2, with TRBD1 matching 9 bases. CDR3 length equals 13 residues. V shed 5 bases and J 6 bases; nucleotides not matched to a gene: 1. From germline, CDR1 is MNHEY and CDR2 SVGEGT. CDR3 residues: CASSRQGAGELFF. The CDR3 coding sequence is TGTGCCAGCAGTCGACAGGGGGCCGGGGAGCTGTTTTTT.

This clonotype was counted ten times or more. The chain recombines TRBV20-1 with TRBJ2-5; no firm D call. This CDR3 spans 14 amino acids. V lost 5 bases and J lost 5, with 18 bases in between. Germline assignment: CDR1 DFQATT and CDR2 SNEGSKA (reference sequence). The CDR3 region is CSADQQKGPETQYF. The CDR3 region has the DNA TGCAGTGCTGACCAACAGAAAGGTCCGGAGACCCAGTACTTC.

This clonotype was seen repeatedly, ten times or more. This chain connects TRBV27 to TRBJ2-5; 9 nucleotides agree with TRBD2. From germline, CDR1 is MNHEY and CDR2 SMNVEV (reference sequence). The CDR3 has 15 residues. V shed 5 bases, J shed 4 bases, and the junction held 8 bases outside the gene matches. CDR3 protein: CASSDIAGARETQYF. The CDR3 bases are TGTGCCAGCAGTGACATAGCGGGGGCCCGAGAGACCCAGTACTTC.

This clonotype was recorded at least ten times. The rearrangement links TRBV5-1 to TRBJ2-5; the D is unclear. V was shortened by 4 bases and J by 1 base, with 8 bases between the two germline ends. The CDR3 extends over 13 amino acids. Germline CDR1 and CDR2: SGHRS and YFSETQ. CDR3 in DNA: TGCGCCAGCAGCAGGACGGTCCAAGAGACCCAGTACTTC. This gives the protein CASSRTVQETQYF.

By frequency in the sample, this clonotype is medium-sized. The chain recombines TRBV18 with TRBJ1-5, with D possibly being TRBD1 (6 bases). CDR3 size: 14 residues. Germline CDR1 is KGHSH and CDR2 is LQKENI. Trimming stripped 5 bases from V and 1 base from J, with 9 bases between. The DNA of the CDR3 is TGTGCCAGCTCAACAGGGAAAAGCAATCAGCCCCAGCATTTT. It specifies CASSTGKSNQPQHF.

V and J are TRBV7-2 and TRBJ1-1; D ambiguous. The CDR3 is 14 amino acids. V was shortened by 2 bases and J by 0 bases, with 7 bases between the two germline ends. Germline CDR1 is SGHTA and CDR2 is FQGNSA. The CDR3: CASSLRQMNTEAFF. The CDR3 nucleotides read TGTGCCAGCAGCTTACGCCAGATGAACACTGAAGCTTTCTTT.

By share, this clonotype counts as medium-sized (0.01 to 0.1%). This chain joins TRBV29-1 and TRBJ2-4; 13 bases are a match to TRBD2. This CDR3 spans 15 amino acids. The germline gives CDR1 SQVTM, CDR2 ANQGSEA. V trimming: 5 bases; J trimming: 5 bases; junction bases outside the gene matches: 6. DNA for the CDR3: TGCAGCGTTCGGACTAGCGGGGGAGTGGAAAACATTCAGTACTTC. Translating gives CSVRTSGGVENIQYF. The full variable domain, rest sourced from reference TRBV29-1 and TRBJ2-4, is SAVISQKPSRDICQRGTSLTIQCQVDSQVTMMFWYRQQPGQSLTLIATANQGSEATYESGFVIDKFPISRPNLTFSTLTVSNMSPEDSSIYLCSVRTSGGVENIQYFGAGTRLSVL.